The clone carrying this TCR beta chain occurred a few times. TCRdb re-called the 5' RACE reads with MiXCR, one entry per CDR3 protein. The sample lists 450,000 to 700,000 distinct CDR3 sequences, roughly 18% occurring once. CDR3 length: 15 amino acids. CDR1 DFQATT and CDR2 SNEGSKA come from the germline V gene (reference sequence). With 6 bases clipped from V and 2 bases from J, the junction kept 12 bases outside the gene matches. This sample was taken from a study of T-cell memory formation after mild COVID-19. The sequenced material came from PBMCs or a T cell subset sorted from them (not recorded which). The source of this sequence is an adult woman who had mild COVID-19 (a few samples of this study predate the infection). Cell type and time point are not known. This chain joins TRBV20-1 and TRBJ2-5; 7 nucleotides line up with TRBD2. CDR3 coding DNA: TGCAGTGCAGGGAAACGGACTAGGGCTCAAGAGACCCAGTACTTC. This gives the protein CSAGKRTRAQETQYF.